These 28 T cell receptor beta chains share one sample of origin, sequenced in a study of control samples from healthy donors and cancer patients (dated by TCRdb to about 2020). Libraries were prepared through the immunoSEQ multiplex PCR assay. TCRdb provides this immuneACCESS table in a form limited to in-frame rearrangements. Some clones are lacking; in checked studies, under half of them reflect an unresolved V gene, and why the rest are absent is not known. The sample contains about 140,000 clones, roughly 92% of them found a single time. The ten biggest clones cover 11% of the sample. The sample consisted of blood. All receptors derive from a man aged 30 to 45 in good health.

The chain employs TRBV7-9 and TRBJ2-1; 10 bases match TRBD2. In germline, CDR1 is SEHNR, CDR2 FQNEAQ (reference sequence). The length of the CDR3 is 14 residues. V shed 5 bases and J 13 bases; nucleotides not matched to a gene: 11. Written as DNA, the CDR3 is TGTGCCAGCAGCGCCTGGACTAGCGGACCGATACAGTTCTTC. Translating it yields CASSAWTSGPIQFF. Based on the CDR3 plus reference TRBV7-9 and TRBJ2-1, the full variable domain is DTGVSQNPRHKITKRGQNVTFRCDPISEHNRLYWYRQTLGQGPEFLTYFQNEAQLEKSRLLSDRFSAERPKGSFSTLEIQRTEQGDSAMYLCASSAWTSGPIQFFGPGTRLTVL.

V gene TRBV6-5 combines with J gene TRBJ1-3; the D gene is possibly TRBD1 (6 bases). Trimming cost V 7 bases and J 7 bases, with 20 bases left between them. Germline CDR1 MNHEY, CDR2 SVGAGI. The length of the CDR3 is 15 residues. The CDR3 spells CASKPRGGPTNTIYF. In DNA form, the CDR3 reads TGTGCCAGCAAGCCGAGGGGGGGCCCCACTAACACCATATATTTT.

V usage is TRBV19 and J usage is TRBJ1-6; TRBD1 agrees at 7 bases. Germline CDR1 is LNHDA and CDR2 is SQIVND (reference sequence). The CDR3 has 15 residues. The J segment lost 7 bases and the V segment lost 1 base, leaving 4 bases of the junction unmatched. The CDR3 bases are TGTGCCAGTAGTATAGTCGCAGGGGGGAATTCACCCCTCCACTTT. Its protein is CASSIVAGGNSPLHF.

The chain carries TRBV6-1 and TRBJ2-7; 8 nucleotides agree with TRBD2. This CDR3 is built from 15 residues. Germline CDR1 reads MNHNS; CDR2 reads SASEGT. With V trimmed by 1 base and J by 4 bases, 6 bases remained unmatched. The CDR3 reads CASSEGSGSVYEQYF. The CDR3, as DNA: TGTGCCAGCAGTGAAGGAAGCGGGAGTGTTTACGAGCAGTACTTC.

This rearrangement joins TRBV5-1 to TRBJ2-2, with TRBD2 matching over 11 bases. The germline V gene encodes CDR1 SGHRS and CDR2 YFSETQ. The CDR3 consists of 18 residues. Germline trimming cut 0 bases from V and 2 bases from J; bases unmatched to any gene: 6. CDR3 sequence reads: CASSLVIAGGLNTGELFF. The CDR3, as DNA: TGCGCCAGCAGCTTGGTGATAGCGGGAGGGCTTAACACCGGGGAGCTGTTTTTT.

The V gene is TRBV3-1 (or the pseudogene TRBV3-2), the J gene TRBJ2-7, with a possible D match to TRBD2 (6 bases). The germline V gene encodes CDR1 LGHDT and CDR2 YNNKEL (reference sequence). V was trimmed by 3 bases and J by 0 bases, leaving 9 bases between them. This CDR3 region has 14 residues. CDR3 loop: CASSHLTSSYEQYF. CDR3 nucleotide sequence: TGTGCCAGCAGCCATCTGACTAGCTCCTACGAGCAGTACTTC.

This rearrangement joins TRBV7-9 to TRBJ2-2; D is perhaps TRBD1 (5 bases). Deletions cut 5 bases from V and 0 bases from J, with 13 bases between. Germline loops: CDR1 SEHNR, CDR2 FQNEAQ (reference sequence). The CDR3 has 16 amino acids. CDR3 bases: TGTGCCAGCAGCCCTACTACGGACACGAACACCGGGGAGCTGTTTTTT. Translation: CASSPTTDTNTGELFF.

The genes are TRBV7-2 and TRBJ1-2; D gene unclear. Germline CDR1 is SGHTA and CDR2 is FQGNSA. The CDR3 consists of 14 residues. Trimming shortened V by 3 bases and J by 0 bases, and 8 bases separated the two germline ends. The CDR3 DNA sequence: TGTGCCAGCAGCTTTGGGATAGCTAACTATGGCTACACCTTC. Its translation is CASSFGIANYGYTF.

The rearrangement links TRBV6-4 to TRBJ2-1, with D unclear. Germline loops: CDR1 MRHNA, CDR2 SNTAGT. CDR3 length: 15 residues. Between the trimmed V and J ends, which lost 4 bases and 5 bases, there was a span of 15 bases. The CDR3 DNA reads as TGTGCCAGCAGTGTATCTGACGGATCAGACAATGAGCAGTTCTTC. Protein: CASSVSDGSDNEQFF.

This rearrangement joins TRBV5-6 to TRBJ1-2; the match to TRBD1 covers 9 bases. V shed 5 bases and J 5 bases; nucleotides not matched to a gene: 7. The CDR3 loop spans 14 amino acids. Germline CDR1 SGHDT, CDR2 YYEEEE. The CDR3 DNA sequence: TGTGCCAGCAGACCTACAGGGGGCGAATATGGCTACACCTTC. This translates into CASRPTGGEYGYTF.

The V gene is TRBV3-1 (or the pseudogene TRBV3-2), the J gene TRBJ1-1; tentative D call: TRBD1 (6 bases). The CDR3 sequence is 13 residues long. Per germline, CDR1 LGHDT and CDR2 YNNKEL (reference sequence). V was shortened by 4 bases and J by 3 bases, with 9 bases between the two germline ends. CDR3 region: CASSPRTDTEAFF. CDR3 coding DNA: TGTGCCAGCAGCCCCCGGACAGACACTGAAGCTTTCTTT.

The chain joins TRBV18 to TRBJ2-5; TRBD1 matches at 8 bases. The CDR3 length is 18 residues. Germline loops: CDR1 KGHSH, CDR2 LQKENI. Trimming cost V 3 bases and J 4 bases; bases outside gene matches: 16. The CDR3 is CASSPVSVGQVTLETQYF. As DNA, the CDR3 is TGTGCCAGCTCACCCGTTTCCGTGGGACAGGTAACGCTAGAGACCCAGTACTTC.

The chain links TRBV10-2 to TRBJ1-3; no clear D. The CDR3 covers 14 residues. V lost 8 bases, J lost 0 bases, and 11 bases lay in between. The germline V gene encodes CDR1 WSHSY and CDR2 SAAADI. CDR3 sequence reads: CASRKRDSGNTIYF. The DNA of the CDR3 is TGCGCCAGCCGGAAGCGGGACTCTGGAAACACCATATATTTT.

This clone was detected a few times. The chain joins TRBV6-6 to TRBJ2-3; tentatively, D is TRBD2 (5 bases). Per germline, CDR1 MNHNY and CDR2 SVGAGI (reference sequence). The CDR3 runs to 13 residues. V gave up 8 bases and J gave up 5 bases, with 14 bases separating them. CDR3 bases: TGTGCCAGCGAGAGTACGGGAAAAGATACGCAGTATTTT. Amino acid sequence: CASESTGKDTQYF.

This clone is a singleton in its sample. V gene TRBV5-4 combines with J gene TRBJ1-2; D gene uncertain. Germline assignment: CDR1 SGHNT and CDR2 YYREEE (reference sequence). This CDR3 has 13 amino acids. Between the trimmed V and J ends, which lost 4 bases and 1 base, there was a span of 8 bases. CDR3 nucleotides: TGTGCCAGCAGCCAGACTGTTAACTATGGCTACACCTTC. This sequence encodes CASSQTVNYGYTF.

The CDR3 here is CAWSESGDEKLFF. CDR3 nucleotides: TGTGCCTGGAGTGAGAGTGGGGATGAAAAACTGTTTTTT. V gene TRBV30 combines with J gene TRBJ1-4, with unresolved D. V dropped 1 base and J dropped 6 bases, with 9 bases sitting between them. Per the germline V gene, CDR1 is GTSNPN and CDR2 is SVGIG (reference sequence). CDR3 length: 13 amino acids.

The chain uses TRBV6-4 and TRBJ2-1; TRBD2 agrees at 12 bases. CDR3 length: 15 residues. Germline lookup yields CDR1 MRHNA and CDR2 SNTAGT. With 2 bases clipped from V and 6 bases from J, the junction kept 2 bases outside the gene matches. The CDR3 loop is CASSDLAGGPNEQFF. The DNA for the CDR3 is TGTGCCAGCAGTGACCTAGCGGGAGGGCCCAATGAGCAGTTCTTC.

V and J are TRBV28 and TRBJ1-2, with D perhaps TRBD1 (6 bases). Germline CDR1 and CDR2: MDHEN and SYDVKM. The CDR3 is 14 residues long. V dropped 4 bases and J dropped 8 bases, with 17 bases sitting between them. CDR3 sequence reads: CASSSQFIRGGYTF. Written as DNA, the CDR3 is TGTGCCAGCAGTTCCCAGTTTATCAGGGGAGGCTACACCTTC.

This sequence joins TRBV7-2 and TRBJ2-5, with TRBD2 identical over 14 bases. Germline CDR1 is SGHTA and CDR2 is FQGNSA. CDR3 length: 17 residues. Trimming took 5 bases from V and 4 from J; bases not matched to a gene: 9. CDR3 DNA sequence: TGTGCCAGCAGCCCCGTGGGGACTAGCGGGAGTAGAGAGACCCAGTACTTC. As protein: CASSPVGTSGSRETQYF.

Worth noting for this clone: The CDR3 carries no conserved terminal phenylalanine or tryptophan, so it likely arises from a read error. It is unclear where the CDR3 begins or ends on the DNA, so no DNA is shown, and the CDR3 is as TCRdb lists it. This rearrangement joins TRBV23-1 to TRBJ2-7; the table assigns TRBD2, which was not confirmed against the DNA. TRBV23-1 is classed as an ORF, of uncertain function. The CDR3 comprises 10 residues, both ends counted. CDR3 loop: CASINWAGVG.

The chain links TRBV20-1 to TRBJ2-1, with 8 bases aligning to TRBD2. CDR1 is DFQATT, CDR2 SNEGSKA, per germline (reference sequence). Trimming removed 3 bases from V and 8 bases from J; junction bases left unmatched: 0. The CDR3 consists of 11 residues. DNA for the CDR3: TGCAGTGCTAGGCGGGGGGATGAGCAGTTCTTC. The encoded protein is CSARRGDEQFF.

The chain joins TRBV11-3 to TRBJ2-7; D could derive from TRBD1 or TRBD2 (5 bases each). The germline V gene encodes CDR1 SGHNT and CDR2 YENEEA. The CDR3 covers 15 residues. V was clipped by 2 bases and J by 3 bases, with 14 bases between them. CDR3 nucleotides: TGTGCCAGCAGCTTAATGGGACGGGGTTACTACGAGCAGTACTTC. It encodes CASSLMGRGYYEQYF. The full variable domain, completed using reference TRBV11-3 and TRBJ2-7, is EAGVVQSPRYKIIEKKQPVAFWCNPISGHNTLYWYLQNLGQGPELLIRYENEEAVDDSQLPKDRFSAERLKGVDSTLKIQPAELGDSAVYLCASSLMGRGYYEQYFGPGTRLTVT.

The V and J genes are TRBV28 and TRBJ2-3; perhaps D is TRBD1 or TRBD2 (5 bases each). Germline V lookup: CDR1 MDHEN, CDR2 SYDVKM. V lost 6 bases to trimming and J lost 4 bases, with 17 bases between them. The CDR3 consists of 15 residues. CDR3 sequence: CASRGKRGFSDTQYF. CDR3 bases: TGTGCCAGCAGGGGTAAGAGGGGATTTTCAGATACGCAGTATTTT.

As concerns this clone: This specimen includes other DNA sequences encoding the same CDR3. The chain combines TRBV6-4 with TRBJ2-1, with D perhaps TRBD2 (5 bases). The CDR3 runs 15 residues. Germline lookup yields CDR1 MRHNA and CDR2 SNTAGT. Trimming took off 0 bases at V and 0 bases at J, with 6 bases between the two ends. The CDR3 DNA is TGTGCCAGCAGTGACTCGAGCGGCTCCTACAATGAGCAGTTCTTC. Translation: CASSDSSGSYNEQFF.

V and J are TRBV10-3 and TRBJ2-1; 8 nucleotides align to TRBD1. CDR3 length: 15 residues. V was pared by 6 bases and J by 4 bases, with 8 bases of the junction left unmatched. Germline lookup yields CDR1 ENHRY and CDR2 SYGVKD. CDR3 sequence: CAIRTGTGLYNEQFF. The CDR3 DNA is TGTGCCATCAGAACCGGGACAGGACTTTACAATGAGCAGTTCTTC.

In DNA, the CDR3 is TGTGCCAGCAGTTTATTAGCCCCCACCGGGGAAGTTGACACTGAAGCTTTCTTT. It specifies CASSLLAPTGEVDTEAFF. This chain links TRBV28 with TRBJ1-1; no clear D. V was cut by 1 base and J by 3 bases, with 21 bases left in between. Germline V gene lookup returns CDR1 MDHEN and CDR2 SYDVKM. The CDR3 has 18 amino acids.

The V gene is TRBV6-5, the J gene TRBJ2-3, with D tentatively TRBD1 (6 bases). CDR3 length equals 15 residues. Trimming shortened V by 5 bases and J by 3 bases, and 15 bases separated the two germline ends. CDR1 MNHEY and CDR2 SVGAGI come from the germline V gene. CDR3 protein: CASSPRGFGTDTQYF. Here the CDR3 DNA reads TGTGCCAGCAGTCCTAGGGGGTTTGGGACAGATACGCAGTATTTT.

The chain links TRBV19 to TRBJ2-1, with 8 bases fitting TRBD1. With 5 bases clipped from V and 6 bases from J, the junction kept 9 bases outside the gene matches. This CDR3 is built from 15 residues. The germline gives CDR1 LNHDA, CDR2 SQIVND (reference sequence). DNA of the CDR3: TGTGCCAGTAGTGTGCGACAGGGGCTGGCCAATGAGCAGTTCTTC. Protein product: CASSVRQGLANEQFF.